What follows is one T cell receptor beta chain and its context. Its specific antigen is unknown. Per-base qualities were not stored, and no clone one base away is much larger. RNA was extracted with the RNeasy kit and 0.5 to 1 ug was reverse transcribed using random hexamers. TCR beta CDR3 regions were amplified with the immunoSEQ multiplex PCR assay covering 54 Vbeta and 13 Jbeta segments. PCR amplification bias was corrected by using a synthetic template baseline for primer optimization and computational correction. As for how the authors treated the data: Only productive sequences were kept, with reads annotated to V, D and J genes according to IMGT and analyzed in immunoSEQ Analyzer. Clonality was computed as one minus Shannon entropy normalized by log2 of the number of productive unique sequences. For each patient and control, public and private clones were evaluated within the 100 most prevalent clones. Susac-specific clones were defined as absent from healthy and MS cohorts, 850 to 1,300 published viral clones and other ImmuneACCESS disease sequences. The raw public reads went through TCRdb reprocessing: fastp at Q25, MiXCR clone calling, in-frame beta chains kept. Here each entry gathers all rows of one CDR3 protein and keeps the most common genes and DNA. The V and J calls and clone size come from TCRdb's table, not from the authors' own analysis. This sample is represented by some 300,000 distinct CDR3 sequences; approximately 90% of them were singletons. The top ten clonotypes cover about 0.17% of the sample.

The sample belongs to a study of CD8 T cells in Susac syndrome (dated by TCRdb to the late 2010s). As for the study more broadly: Repertoire sequencing was used to test whether CD8+ T cell activation and differentiation in Susac syndrome was antigen driven. The clonality of the CD8+ T cell repertoire was compared across 11 to 12 healthy donors, some 14 Susac syndrome patients and around 16 multiple sclerosis patients.

Peripheral blood CD8+ and CD4+ T cells from healthy donors, Susac syndrome patients and multiple sclerosis patients were profiled using high-throughput TCR beta sequencing. Treatment-naive patients with stable or active relapsing-remitting disease fulfilling revised McDonald criteria were used as multiple sclerosis controls. Bulk CD8+ and CD4+ T cells were purified magnetically by negative isolation, whereas CD8+ TEMRA cells were enriched by FACS. Blood was collected in EDTA tubes and processed within 24 hours, with PBMCs isolated through density gradient centrifugation. PBMCs intended for TCR sequencing were cryopreserved in liquid nitrogen and thawed later in a water bath at 37 degrees C. The sorted or isolated CD4+, CD8+ and CD8+ TEMRA cells had a purity of 90% or higher. The CDR3, from cysteine to phenylalanine, totals 13 residues. Only the CDR3 part of the read is kept: 39 bases, read in frame from the first base. V gives up 6 bases and J gives up 6 bases, and the segment between their germline ends measures 15 bases. The germline V gene encodes CDR1 MNHEY and CDR2 SVGAGI.

The investigation overall reported the following: The study acknowledged that relatively few individuals were included in the TCR sequencing and HLA analysis.

This clonotype was sampled from a human donor with multiple sclerosis. Sequences were obtained from CD8+ T cells from PBMCs. The chain joins TRBV6-5 to TRBJ2-7, with the D gene not confidently named. The CDR3 protein sequence reads: CASSPRKPGEQYF. The sequenced DNA is TGTGCCAGCAGCCCAAGAAAACCGGGCGAGCAGTACTTC.